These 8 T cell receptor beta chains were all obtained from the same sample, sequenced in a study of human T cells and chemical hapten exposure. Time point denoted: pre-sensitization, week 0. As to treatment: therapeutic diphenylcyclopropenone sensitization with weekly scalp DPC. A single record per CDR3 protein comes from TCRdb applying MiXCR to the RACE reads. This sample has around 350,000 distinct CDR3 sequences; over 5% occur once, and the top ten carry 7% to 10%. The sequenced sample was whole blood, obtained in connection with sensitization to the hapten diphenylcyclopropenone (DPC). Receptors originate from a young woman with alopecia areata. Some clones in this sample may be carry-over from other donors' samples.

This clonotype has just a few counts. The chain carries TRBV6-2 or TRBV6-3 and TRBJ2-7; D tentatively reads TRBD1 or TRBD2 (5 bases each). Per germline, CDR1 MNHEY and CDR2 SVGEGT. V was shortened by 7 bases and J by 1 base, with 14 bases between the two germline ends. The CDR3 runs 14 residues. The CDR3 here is CASIHPGRSYEQYF. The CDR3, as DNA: TGTGCCAGCATCCATCCGGGACGGTCCTACGAGCAGTACTTC.

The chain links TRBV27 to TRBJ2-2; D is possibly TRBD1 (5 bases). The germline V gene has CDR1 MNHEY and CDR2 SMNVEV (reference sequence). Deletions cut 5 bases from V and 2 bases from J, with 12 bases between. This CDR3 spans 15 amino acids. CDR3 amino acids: CASSLIQGNTGELFF. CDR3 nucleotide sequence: TGTGCCAGCAGTCTAATCCAGGGTAACACCGGGGAGCTGTTTTTT.

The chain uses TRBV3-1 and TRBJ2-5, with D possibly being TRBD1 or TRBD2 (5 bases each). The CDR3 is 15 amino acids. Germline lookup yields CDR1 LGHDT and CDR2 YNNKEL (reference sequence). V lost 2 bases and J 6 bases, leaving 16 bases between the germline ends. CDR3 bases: TGTGCCAGCAGCCAACAAACAGGAGGTCAACAGACCCAGTACTTC. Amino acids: CASSQQTGGQQTQYF.

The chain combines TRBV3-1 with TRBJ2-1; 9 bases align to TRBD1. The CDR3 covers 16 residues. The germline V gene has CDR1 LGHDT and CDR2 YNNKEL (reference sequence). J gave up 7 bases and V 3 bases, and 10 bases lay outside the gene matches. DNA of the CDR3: TGTGCCAGCAGCCAGGCCGGGACAGGGAGAACTAATGAGCAGTTCTTC. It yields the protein CASSQAGTGRTNEQFF.

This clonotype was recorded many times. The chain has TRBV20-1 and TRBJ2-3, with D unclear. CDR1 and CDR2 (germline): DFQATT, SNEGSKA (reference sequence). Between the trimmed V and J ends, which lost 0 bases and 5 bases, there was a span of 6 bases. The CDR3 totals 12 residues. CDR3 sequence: CSARDHGDTQYF. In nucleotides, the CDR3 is TGCAGTGCTAGAGATCATGGAGATACGCAGTATTTT.

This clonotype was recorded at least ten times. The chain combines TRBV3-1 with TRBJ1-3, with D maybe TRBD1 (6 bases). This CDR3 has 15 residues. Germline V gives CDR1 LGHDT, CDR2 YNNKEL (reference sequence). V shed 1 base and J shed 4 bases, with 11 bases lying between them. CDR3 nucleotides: TGTGCCAGCAGCCAAGGTTGGGGGGCCGGAAACACCATATATTTT. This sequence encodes CASSQGWGAGNTIYF.

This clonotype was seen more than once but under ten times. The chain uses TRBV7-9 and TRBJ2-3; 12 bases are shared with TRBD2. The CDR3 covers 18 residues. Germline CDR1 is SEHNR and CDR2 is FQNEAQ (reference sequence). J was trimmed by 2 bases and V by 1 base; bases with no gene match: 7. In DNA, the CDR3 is TGTGCCAGCAGCTTAGTCGCTAGCGGGGGGGAACACACAGATACGCAGTATTTT. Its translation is CASSLVASGGEHTDTQYF.

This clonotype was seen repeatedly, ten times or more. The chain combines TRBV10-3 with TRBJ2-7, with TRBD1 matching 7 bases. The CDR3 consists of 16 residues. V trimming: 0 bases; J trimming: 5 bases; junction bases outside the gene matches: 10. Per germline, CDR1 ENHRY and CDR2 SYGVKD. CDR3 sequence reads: CAISESLLTGANEQYF. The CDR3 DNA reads TGTGCCATCAGTGAGTCCCTTCTAACAGGGGCAAACGAGCAGTACTTC.